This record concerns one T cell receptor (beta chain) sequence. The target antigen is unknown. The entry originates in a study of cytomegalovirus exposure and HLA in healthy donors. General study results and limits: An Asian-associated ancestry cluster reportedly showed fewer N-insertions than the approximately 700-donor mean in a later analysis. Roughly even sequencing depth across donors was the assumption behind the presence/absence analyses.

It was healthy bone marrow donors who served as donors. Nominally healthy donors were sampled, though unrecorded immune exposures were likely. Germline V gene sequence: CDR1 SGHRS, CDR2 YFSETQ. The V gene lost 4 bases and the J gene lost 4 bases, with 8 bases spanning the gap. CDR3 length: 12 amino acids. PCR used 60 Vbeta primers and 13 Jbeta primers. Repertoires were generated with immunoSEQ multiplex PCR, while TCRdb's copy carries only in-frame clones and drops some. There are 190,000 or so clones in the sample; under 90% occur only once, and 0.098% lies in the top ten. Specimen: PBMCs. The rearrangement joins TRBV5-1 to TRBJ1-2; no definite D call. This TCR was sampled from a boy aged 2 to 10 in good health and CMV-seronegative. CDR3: CASSVELYGYTF. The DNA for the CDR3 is TGCGCCAGCAGCGTGGAGCTCTATGGCTACACCTTC. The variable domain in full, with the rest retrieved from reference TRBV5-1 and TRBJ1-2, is KAGVTQTPRYLIKTRGQQVTLSCSPISGHRSVSWYQQTPGQGLQFLFEYFSETQRNKGNFPGRFSGRQFSNSRSEMNVSTLELGDSALYLCASSVELYGYTFGSGTRLTVV.